The T cell receptor (beta chain) under discussion was sequenced for a study of blood T cell repertoires in COVID-19. At the level of the study: The United States, Italy and Spain were the sources of the acute and convalescent COVID-19 samples.

Libraries were prepared by immunoSEQ multiplex PCR; TCRdb keeps only in-frame clonotypes and omits some of them. This table holds around 150,000 clones, 82% found once. Germline lookup yields CDR1 SQVTM and CDR2 ANQGSEA. This CDR3 contains 14 residues. V was clipped by 4 bases and J by 6 bases; unmatched bases: 10. Donors were grouped by their self-reported clinical history. The receptor comes from a man between 50 and 59 years old who had recovered from COVID-19. Sequenced sample: PBMCs or T cells enriched from blood (not recorded which). The chain is built from TRBV29-1 and TRBJ1-1; 8 bases fit TRBD1. This CDR3 reads CSVGLGQVGAEAFF. CDR3 DNA: TGCAGCGTTGGTTTGGGACAGGTTGGCGCTGAAGCTTTCTTT.